This T cell receptor beta chain is from a study of blood T cell repertoires in COVID-19. In the study's own analysis: By means of reference gene primer amplification, nucleated cell counts were estimated. Generated by immunoSEQ multiplex PCR, the TCRdb table keeps only in-frame clones and is missing some. The D gene and trimming were derived from the DNA, and the V and J assignments and clone size from that table. The sample includes about 60,000 clones, approximately 79% of them seen just once. The CDR3 is 16 amino acids. Germline CDR1 reads MNHNY; CDR2 reads SVGAGI (reference sequence). J gave up 4 bases and V 0 bases, and 5 bases lay outside the gene matches.

The rearrangement joins TRBV6-6 to TRBJ2-1; 8 nucleotides align to TRBD1. Sequencing was carried out using peripheral blood. This sequence originates from a man in his sixties with acute or convalescent COVID-19. CDR3 loop: CASSYSTDRGYNEQFF. CDR3 in DNA: TGTGCCAGCAGTTACTCGACTGACAGGGGATACAATGAGCAGTTCTTC.